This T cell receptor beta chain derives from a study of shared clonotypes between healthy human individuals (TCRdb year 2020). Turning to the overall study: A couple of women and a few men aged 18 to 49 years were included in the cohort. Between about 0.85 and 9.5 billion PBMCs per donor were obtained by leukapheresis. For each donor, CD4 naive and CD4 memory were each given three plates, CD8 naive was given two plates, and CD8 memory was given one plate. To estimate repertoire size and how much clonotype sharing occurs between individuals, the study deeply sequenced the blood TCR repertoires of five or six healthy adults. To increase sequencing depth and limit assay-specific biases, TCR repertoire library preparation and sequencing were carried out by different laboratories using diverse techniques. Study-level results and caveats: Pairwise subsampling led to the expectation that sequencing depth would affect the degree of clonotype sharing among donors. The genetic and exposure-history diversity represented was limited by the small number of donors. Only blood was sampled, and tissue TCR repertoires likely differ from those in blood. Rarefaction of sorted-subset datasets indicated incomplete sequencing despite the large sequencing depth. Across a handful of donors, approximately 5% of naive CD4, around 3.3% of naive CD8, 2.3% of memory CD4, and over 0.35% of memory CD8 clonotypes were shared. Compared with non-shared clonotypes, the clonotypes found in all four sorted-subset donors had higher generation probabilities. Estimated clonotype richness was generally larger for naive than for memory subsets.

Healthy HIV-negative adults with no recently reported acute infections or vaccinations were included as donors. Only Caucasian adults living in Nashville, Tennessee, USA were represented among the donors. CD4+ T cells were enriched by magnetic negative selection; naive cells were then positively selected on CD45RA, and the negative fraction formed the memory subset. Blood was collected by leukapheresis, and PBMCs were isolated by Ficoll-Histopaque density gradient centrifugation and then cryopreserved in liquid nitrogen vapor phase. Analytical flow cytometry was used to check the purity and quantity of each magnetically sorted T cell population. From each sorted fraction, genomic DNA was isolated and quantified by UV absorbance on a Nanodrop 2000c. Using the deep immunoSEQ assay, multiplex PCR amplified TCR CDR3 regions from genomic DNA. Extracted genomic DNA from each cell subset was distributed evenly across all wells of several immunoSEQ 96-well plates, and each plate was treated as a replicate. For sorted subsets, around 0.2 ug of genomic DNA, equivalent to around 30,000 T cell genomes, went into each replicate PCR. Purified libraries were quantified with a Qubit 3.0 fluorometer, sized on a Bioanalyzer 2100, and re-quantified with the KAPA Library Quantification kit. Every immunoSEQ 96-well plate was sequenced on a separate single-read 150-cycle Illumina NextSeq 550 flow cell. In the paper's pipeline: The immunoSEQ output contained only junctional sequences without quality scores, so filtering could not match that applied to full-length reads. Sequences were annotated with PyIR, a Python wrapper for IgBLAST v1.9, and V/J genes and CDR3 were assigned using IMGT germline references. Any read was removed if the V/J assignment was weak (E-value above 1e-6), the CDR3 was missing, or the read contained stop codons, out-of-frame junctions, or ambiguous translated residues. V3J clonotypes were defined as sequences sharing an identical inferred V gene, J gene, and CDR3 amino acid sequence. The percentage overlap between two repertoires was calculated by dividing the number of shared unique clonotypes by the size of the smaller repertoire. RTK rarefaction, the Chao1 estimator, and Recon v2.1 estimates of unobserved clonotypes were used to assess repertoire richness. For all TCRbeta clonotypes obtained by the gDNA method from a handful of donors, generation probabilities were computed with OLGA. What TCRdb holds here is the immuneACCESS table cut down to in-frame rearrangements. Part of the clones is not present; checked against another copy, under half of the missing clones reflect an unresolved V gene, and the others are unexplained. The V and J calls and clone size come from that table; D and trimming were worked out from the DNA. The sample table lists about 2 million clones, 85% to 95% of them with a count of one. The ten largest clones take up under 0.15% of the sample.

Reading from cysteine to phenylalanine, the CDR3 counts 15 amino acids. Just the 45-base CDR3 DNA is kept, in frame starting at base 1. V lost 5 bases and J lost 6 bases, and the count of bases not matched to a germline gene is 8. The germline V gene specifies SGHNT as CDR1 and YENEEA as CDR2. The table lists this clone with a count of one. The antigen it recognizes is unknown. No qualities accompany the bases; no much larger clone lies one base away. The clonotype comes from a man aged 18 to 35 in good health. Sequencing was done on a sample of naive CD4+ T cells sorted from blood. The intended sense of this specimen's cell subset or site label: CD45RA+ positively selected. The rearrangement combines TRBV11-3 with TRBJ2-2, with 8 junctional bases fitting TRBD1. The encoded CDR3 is CASSPGRGPAGELFF. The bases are TGTGCCAGCAGCCCCGGCAGGGGGCCGGCCGGGGAGCTGTTTTTT.